One sample yielded the 27 T cell receptor beta chains listed below, sequenced in a study of blood T cell repertoires in COVID-19. Sequenced by immunoSEQ multiplex PCR; TCRdb stores in-frame clones only, minus some. The sample gives about 220,000 clones, about three quarters of which show up once; roughly 6.7% is in the top ten. Sequencing input: peripheral blood. The origin of the receptors is a woman in her 70s with acute or convalescent COVID-19.

The V gene is TRBV10-3, the J gene TRBJ2-2; 7 bases match TRBD2. The junction had 2 bases not matched to a gene; V was cut back by 11 bases and J by 8 bases. Germline-derived CDR1 and CDR2 are ENHRY and SYGVKD. The length of the CDR3 is 10 residues. CDR3: CAVGRGELFF. The CDR3 coding sequence is TGTGCCGTCGGGAGGGGGGAGCTGTTTTTT.

CDR3 sequence: CASSLAQRQGSDTQYF. The CDR3 nucleotides read TGTGCCAGCAGCTTAGCGCAGAGACAGGGTTCAGATACGCAGTATTTT. This chain connects TRBV7-2 to TRBJ2-3; the match to TRBD1 covers 7 bases. CDR1 is SGHTA, CDR2 FQGNSA, per germline. With V trimmed by 0 bases and J by 4 bases, 7 bases remained unmatched. CDR3 size: 16 residues. The entire variable domain, with the rest obtained from reference TRBV7-2 and TRBJ2-3, is as follows: GAGVSQSPSNKVTEKGKDVELRCDPISGHTALYWYRQSLGQGLEFLIYFQGNSAPDKSGLPSDRFSAERTGGSVSTLTIQRTQQEDSAVYLCASSLAQRQGSDTQYFGPGTRLTVL.

This chain connects TRBV6-5 to TRBJ2-5; the D gene is possibly TRBD2 (6 bases). Germline assignment: CDR1 MNHEY and CDR2 SVGAGI. Trimming took off 5 bases at V and 5 bases at J, with 9 bases between the two ends. This CDR3 has 12 residues. The CDR3 DNA reads as TGTGCCAGCAGTCGGGACTGGGAGACCCAGTACTTC. Protein: CASSRDWETQYF.

The V and J genes are TRBV18 and TRBJ1-6; D might be TRBD1 (5 bases). V dropped 6 bases and J dropped 9 bases, with 15 bases sitting between them. CDR1 KGHSH and CDR2 LQKENI come from the germline V gene. The CDR3 length is 14 residues. The CDR3 bases are TGTGCCAGCTCTAACGACAGACAACCTTCACCCCTCCACTTT. It yields the protein CASSNDRQPSPLHF.

V usage is TRBV2 and J usage is TRBJ1-1; the D is unclear. Germline V gives CDR1 SNHLY, CDR2 FYNNEI. Trimming cost V 4 bases and J 7 bases, with 16 bases left between them. The CDR3 totals 14 residues. CDR3 in amino acids: CASSVSGGKGEAFF. The CDR3 nucleotides are TGTGCCAGCAGTGTATCAGGAGGGAAGGGTGAAGCTTTCTTT.

This clone was seen once. This sequence joins TRBV12-3 or TRBV12-4 and TRBJ1-1; the D is unclear. The CDR3 runs 11 residues. V lost 8 bases to trimming and J lost 0 bases, with 4 bases between them. CDR3 DNA sequence: TGTGCCAGCGGAGTGAACACTGAAGCTTTCTTT. This encodes CASGVNTEAFF.

The chain joins TRBV30 to TRBJ1-3; D is unresolved. CDR1 GTSNPN and CDR2 SVGIG come from the germline V gene (reference sequence). The ends were cut back, 4 bases at V and 0 bases at J, with 10 bases in the middle. The CDR3 is 14 amino acids. In DNA form, the CDR3 reads TGTGCCTGGACCCGGGTCCTCTCTGGAAACACCATATATTTT. This sequence encodes CAWTRVLSGNTIYF.

The chain couples TRBV12-5 to TRBJ1-1, with TRBD1 identical over 7 bases. Per the germline V gene, CDR1 is LGHNT and CDR2 is FRNRAP. The ends lost 5 bases at V and 1 base at J; junction bases unmatched: 4. The CDR3 consists of 14 residues. CDR3 nucleotide sequence: TGTGCTAGTGGTGCCCGGGACAGGAACACTGAAGCTTTCTTT. Protein: CASGARDRNTEAFF.

Concerning this clone: Sequence at one end of the junction differs from germline and may be a read error. V gene TRBV6-5 combines with J gene TRBJ2-7; 8 nucleotides align to TRBD1. Germline CDR1 and CDR2: MNHEY and SVGAGI. This CDR3 spans 15 amino acids. Here the CDR3 reads CASSDSDRALYEQYF. In nucleotides, the CDR3 is TGTGCCAGCAGTGACTCGGACAGGGCGCTCTACGAGCAGTACTTC.

As DNA, the CDR3 is TGTGCCAGCAGCCGAAGTGGACAGGGCACTGAAGCTTTCTTT. Translating gives CASSRSGQGTEAFF. This chain joins TRBV9 and TRBJ1-1; 8 nucleotides align to TRBD1. The CDR3 runs 14 residues. The J segment lost 4 bases and the V segment lost 4 bases, leaving 6 bases of the junction unmatched. The germline V gene encodes CDR1 SGDLS and CDR2 YYNGEE.

In its sample, this clone was seen a few times. The chain couples TRBV19 to TRBJ1-2, with 7 bases lining up with TRBD1. The CDR3 spans 13 residues. Germline V gene data show CDR1 as LNHDA and CDR2 as SQIVND (reference sequence). V dropped 6 bases and J dropped 3; count of bases not matched to a gene: 4. CDR3 bases: TGTGCCAGTAGCCGAGACAGGGACTATGGCTACACCTTC. Its protein is CASSRDRDYGYTF.

The genes are TRBV9 and TRBJ2-2, with D tentatively TRBD2 (5 bases). The CDR3 covers 15 residues. The germline V and J ends were trimmed by 4 bases and 5 bases, with 15 bases remaining between them. The germline gives CDR1 SGDLS, CDR2 YYNGEE. CDR3 sequence (DNA): TGTGCCAGCAGCCCAATCGGTAGCGAGACCGGGGAGCTGTTTTTT. Amino acids: CASSPIGSETGELFF.

The chain uses TRBV18 and TRBJ1-5; D remains ambiguous. The CDR3 totals 15 residues. With 3 bases removed from V and 0 bases from J, the gap between germline ends came to 9 bases. Germline CDR1 KGHSH, CDR2 LQKENI. The CDR3 bases are TGTGCCAGCTCACCCCTAGGTAATAGCAATCAGCCCCAGCATTTT. Translating gives CASSPLGNSNQPQHF. The full variable domain, completed using reference TRBV18 and TRBJ1-5, is NAGVMQNPRHLVRRRGQEARLRCSPMKGHSHVYWYRQLPEEGLKFMVYLQKENIIDESGMPKERFSAEFPKEGPSILRIQQVVRGDSAAYFCASSPLGNSNQPQHFGDGTRLSIL.

The chain is built from TRBV5-1 and TRBJ2-3; D is possibly TRBD2 (6 bases). V dropped 4 bases and J dropped 2 bases, with 14 bases sitting between them. The CDR3 is 15 amino acids. Germline-derived CDR1 and CDR2 are SGHRS and YFSETQ. CDR3 in DNA: TGCGCCAGCAGCCCGTTTAGCGGAAACACAGATACGCAGTATTTT. It codes for CASSPFSGNTDTQYF.

The gene calls are TRBV19 and TRBJ2-6; D might be TRBD2 (6 bases). V was pared by 7 bases and J by 0 bases, with 16 bases between. This CDR3 comprises 17 residues. Germline V lookup: CDR1 LNHDA, CDR2 SQIVND (reference sequence). The CDR3 DNA sequence: TGTGCCAGTAAAGAGGGACTCACGGGCTCTGGGGCCAACGTCCTGACTTTC. It translates to CASKEGLTGSGANVLTF. Variable domain in full (rest from reference TRBV19 and TRBJ2-6): DGGITQSPKYLFRKEGQNVTLSCEQNLNHDAMYWYRQDPGQGLRLIYYSQIVNDFQKGDIAEGYSVSREKKESFPLTVTSAQKNPTAFYLCASKEGLTGSGANVLTFGAGSRLTVL.

The chain couples TRBV19 to TRBJ1-1; D call uncertain. V gave up 6 bases and J gave up 1 base, with 3 bases separating them. This CDR3 has 11 amino acids. Germline CDR1 reads LNHDA; CDR2 reads SQIVND (reference sequence). The CDR3, as DNA: TGTGCCAGTAGCTGGAACACTGAAGCTTTCTTT. It codes for CASSWNTEAFF.

The chain carries TRBV29-1 and TRBJ1-2; D is uncertain. The CDR3 contains 12 residues. The germline V gene encodes CDR1 SQVTM and CDR2 ANQGSEA. Trimming took 4 bases from V and 4 from J, leaving 10 bases between them. The CDR3 region has the DNA TGCAGCGTTGGGTCTCTGGCCTATGGCTACACCTTC. Encoded protein: CSVGSLAYGYTF.

The chain is built from TRBV27 and TRBJ1-4, with 7 bases lining up with TRBD1. The V gene end was trimmed by 6 bases and the J gene end by 7 bases; junction bases not matched to a gene: 14. The CDR3 has 16 amino acids. From germline, CDR1 is MNHEY and CDR2 SMNVEV (reference sequence). This CDR3 reads CASRQNTGAGVEKLFF. DNA of the CDR3: TGTGCCAGCAGACAAAATACAGGGGCAGGTGTTGAAAAACTGTTTTTT.

The rearrangement links TRBV5-1 to TRBJ2-7, with TRBD2 matching over 7 bases. The CDR3 loop spans 14 amino acids. The germline V gene encodes CDR1 SGHRS and CDR2 YFSETQ. After removal of 5 bases from V and 0 bases from J, the junction contained 5 bases not matched to a gene. CDR3 nucleotides: TGCGCCAGCAGAGTAGGGACTACCTCCTACGAGCAGTACTTC. Translated: CASRVGTTSYEQYF.

This rearrangement joins TRBV3-1 (or the pseudogene TRBV3-2) to TRBJ2-3; 11 bases are a match to TRBD2. CDR3 size: 16 residues. The junction had 6 bases not matched to a gene; V was cut back by 5 bases and J by 2 bases. Germline V gives CDR1 LGHDT, CDR2 YNNKEL (reference sequence). The chain's CDR3 is CASSYLAGGLTDTQYF. As DNA, the CDR3 is TGTGCCAGCAGCTATCTAGCGGGGGGACTCACAGATACGCAGTATTTT.

In its sample, this clone was seen a few times. The chain is built from TRBV19 and TRBJ2-1, with TRBD2 matching over 8 bases. Germline values: CDR1 LNHDA, CDR2 SQIVND (reference sequence). This CDR3 comprises 17 residues. V shed 6 bases, J shed 3 bases, and the junction held 13 bases outside the gene matches. In nucleotides, the CDR3 is TGTGCCAGTAGCCGACCCCCCGGGGGGGGTGACTACAATGAGCAGTTCTTC. This codes for CASSRPPGGGDYNEQFF.

The V and J genes are TRBV24-1 and TRBJ2-3; 10 bases align to TRBD1. This CDR3 has 15 amino acids. Germline lookup yields CDR1 KGHDR and CDR2 SFDVKD. Losses at the gene ends were 4 bases for V and 5 bases for J; bases not matched to a gene: 5. The CDR3 loop reads CATSDPGQGKDTQYF. CDR3 sequence (DNA): TGTGCCACCAGTGACCCGGGACAGGGGAAAGATACGCAGTATTTT.

The rearrangement links TRBV24-1 to TRBJ2-1, with 7 nucleotides matching TRBD2. The CDR3 runs 14 residues. The V segment lost 3 bases and the J segment 4 bases; nucleotides outside the gene matches: 2. Germline CDR1 and CDR2: KGHDR and SFDVKD. The CDR3 loop reads CATSDSGDYNEQFF. CDR3 bases: TGTGCCACCAGTGATAGCGGGGATTACAATGAGCAGTTCTTC.

Notes on this clone: This same CDR3 is encoded by further DNA sequences in the sample. The CDR3 is CAWSVGGGETQYF. The CDR3 DNA follows: TGTGCCTGGAGTGTTGGGGGGGGAGAGACCCAGTACTTC. V usage is TRBV30 and J usage is TRBJ2-5; 7 nucleotides line up with TRBD2. The J segment lost 4 bases and the V segment lost 0 bases, leaving 2 bases of the junction unmatched. The CDR3 contains 13 residues. The germline gives CDR1 GTSNPN, CDR2 SVGIG (reference sequence).

The sample holds many counts of this clone. The rearrangement uses TRBV5-1 and TRBJ1-4, with D hard to call. Trimming pared 4 bases from V and 7 bases from J, leaving 11 bases between. The CDR3 is made up of 13 amino acids. Germline values: CDR1 SGHRS, CDR2 YFSETQ. CDR3 loop: CASSRVGSEKLFF. The CDR3, as DNA: TGCGCCAGCAGCCGGGTAGGCAGTGAAAAACTGTTTTTT.

The chain has TRBV5-4 and TRBJ2-5; 10 bases are a match to TRBD2. CDR3 size: 15 residues. V shed 2 bases and J 4 bases; nucleotides not matched to a gene: 5. Germline values: CDR1 SGHNT, CDR2 YYREEE (reference sequence). This CDR3 is CASSFKRGGSETQYF. As DNA, the CDR3 is TGTGCCAGCAGCTTTAAGCGGGGGGGCTCAGAGACCCAGTACTTC.

The genes are TRBV6-1 and TRBJ1-5; D call uncertain. The CDR3 runs to 14 residues. Germline CDR1 and CDR2: MNHNS and SASEGT. V lost 5 bases, J lost 0 bases, and 8 bases lay in between. The CDR3 DNA sequence: TGTGCCAGCAGTTTCTTTAATAGCAATCAGCCCCAGCATTTT. It codes for CASSFFNSNQPQHF.